This T cell receptor beta chain was sequenced for a study of T cell responses to AZD1222 COVID-19 vaccine. Findings and caveats of the study: Possibly, clonal diversity was underestimated; donors were largely white British and included more females.

V was clipped by 6 bases and J by 1 base; unmatched bases: 4. The CDR3 is 14 residues long. Germline V lookup: CDR1 MDHEN, CDR2 SYDVKM. Sequenced by immunoSEQ multiplex PCR; TCRdb stores in-frame clones only, minus some. The table records 70,000 to 100,000 clones, about 94% of them present only once. About this clone itself: Its antigen remains unidentified.

The chain recombines TRBV28 with TRBJ2-7; 9 bases agree with TRBD2. The source of this sequence is an adult who received the AZD1222 COVID-19 vaccine. The sequences come from peripheral blood, collected 28 days after the second AZD1222 dose. Written as DNA, the CDR3 is TGTGCCAGCAGGTCTAGCGGGGCGTCCTACGAGCAGTACTTC. Its protein product is CASRSSGASYEQYF.